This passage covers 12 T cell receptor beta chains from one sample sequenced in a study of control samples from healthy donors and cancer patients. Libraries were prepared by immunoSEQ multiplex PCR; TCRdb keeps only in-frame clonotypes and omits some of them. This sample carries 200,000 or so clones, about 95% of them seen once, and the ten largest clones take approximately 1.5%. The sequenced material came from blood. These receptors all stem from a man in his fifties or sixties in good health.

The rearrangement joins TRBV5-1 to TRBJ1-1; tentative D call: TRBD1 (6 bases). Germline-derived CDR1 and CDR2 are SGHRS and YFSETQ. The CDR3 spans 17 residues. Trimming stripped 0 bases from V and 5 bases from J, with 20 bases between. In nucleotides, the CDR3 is TGCGCCAGCAGCTTGGCTGTGGTGAACAGGGTGGGTACTGAAGCTTTCTTT. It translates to CASSLAVVNRVGTEAFF.

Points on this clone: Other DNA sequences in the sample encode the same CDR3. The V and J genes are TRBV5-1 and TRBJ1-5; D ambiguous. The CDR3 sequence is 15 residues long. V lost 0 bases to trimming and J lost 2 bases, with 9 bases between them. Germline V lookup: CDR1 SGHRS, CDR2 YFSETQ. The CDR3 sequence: CASSLEGGGNQPQHF. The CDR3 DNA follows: TGCGCCAGCAGCTTGGAGGGAGGAGGCAATCAGCCCCAGCATTTT.

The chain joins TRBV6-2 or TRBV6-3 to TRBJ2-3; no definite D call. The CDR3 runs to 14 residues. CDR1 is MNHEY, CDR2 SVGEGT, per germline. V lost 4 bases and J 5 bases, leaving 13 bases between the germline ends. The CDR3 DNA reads TGTGCCAGCAGTTTGTTAGTCGCTGGAGATACGCAGTATTTT. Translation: CASSLLVAGDTQYF.

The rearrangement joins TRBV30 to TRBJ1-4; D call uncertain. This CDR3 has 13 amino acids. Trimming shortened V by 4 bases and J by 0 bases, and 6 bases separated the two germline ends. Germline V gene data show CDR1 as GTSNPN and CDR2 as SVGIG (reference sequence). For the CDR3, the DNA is TGTGCCTGGAATACCGCAACTAATGAAAAACTGTTTTTT. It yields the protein CAWNTATNEKLFF.

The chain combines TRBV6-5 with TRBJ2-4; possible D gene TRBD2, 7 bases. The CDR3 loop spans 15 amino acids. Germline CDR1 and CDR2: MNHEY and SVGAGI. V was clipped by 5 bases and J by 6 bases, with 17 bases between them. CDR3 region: CASSLDRGAGNIQYF. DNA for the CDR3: TGTGCCAGCAGTCTTGATCGGGGGGCGGGAAACATTCAGTACTTC.

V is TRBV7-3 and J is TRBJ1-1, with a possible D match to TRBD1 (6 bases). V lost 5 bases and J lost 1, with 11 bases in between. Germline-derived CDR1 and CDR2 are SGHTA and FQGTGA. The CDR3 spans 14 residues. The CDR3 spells CASSPTTGNTEAFF. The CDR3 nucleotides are TGTGCCAGCAGCCCTACGACAGGGAACACTGAAGCTTTCTTT.

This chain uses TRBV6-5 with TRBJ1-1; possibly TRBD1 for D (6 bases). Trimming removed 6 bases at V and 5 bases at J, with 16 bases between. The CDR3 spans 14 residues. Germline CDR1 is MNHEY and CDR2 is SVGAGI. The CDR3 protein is CASRDYRDSTEAFF. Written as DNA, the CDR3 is TGTGCCAGCAGGGACTACAGGGATTCGACTGAAGCTTTCTTT.

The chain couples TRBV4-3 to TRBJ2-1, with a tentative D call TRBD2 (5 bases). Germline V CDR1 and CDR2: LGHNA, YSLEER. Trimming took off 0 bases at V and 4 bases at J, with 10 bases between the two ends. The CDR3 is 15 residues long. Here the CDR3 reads CASSQDGNRYNEQFF. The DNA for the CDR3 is TGCGCCAGCAGCCAAGACGGGAACAGATACAATGAGCAGTTCTTC.

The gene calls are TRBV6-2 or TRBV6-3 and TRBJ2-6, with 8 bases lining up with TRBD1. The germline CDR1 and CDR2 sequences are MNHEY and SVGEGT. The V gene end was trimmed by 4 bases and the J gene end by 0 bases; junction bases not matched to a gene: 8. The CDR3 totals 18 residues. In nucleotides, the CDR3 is TGTGCCAGCAGTTTTTTTGGACAGGGTAACTCTGGGGCCAACGTCCTGACTTTC. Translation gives CASSFFGQGNSGANVLTF.

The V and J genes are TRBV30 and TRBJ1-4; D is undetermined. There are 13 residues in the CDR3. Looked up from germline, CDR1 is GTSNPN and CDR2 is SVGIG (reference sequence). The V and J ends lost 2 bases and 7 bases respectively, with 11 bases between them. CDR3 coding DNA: TGTGCCTGGAGTACGGGGTTTCGTGAAAAACTGTTTTTT. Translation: CAWSTGFREKLFF.

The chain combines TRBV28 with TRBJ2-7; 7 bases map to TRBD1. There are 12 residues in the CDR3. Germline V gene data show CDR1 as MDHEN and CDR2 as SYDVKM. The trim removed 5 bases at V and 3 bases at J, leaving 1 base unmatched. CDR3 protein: CASSGTVYEQYV. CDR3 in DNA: TGTGCCAGCAGTGGGACAGTCTACGAGCAGTACGTC.

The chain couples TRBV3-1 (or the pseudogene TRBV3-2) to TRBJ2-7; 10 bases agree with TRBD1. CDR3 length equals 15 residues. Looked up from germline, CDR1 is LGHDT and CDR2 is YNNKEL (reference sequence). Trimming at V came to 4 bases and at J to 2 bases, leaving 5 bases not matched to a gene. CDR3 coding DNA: TGTGCCAGCAGCCTCGGCGGACAGGGGGCCTACGAGCAGTACTTC. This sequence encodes CASSLGGQGAYEQYF.